The next 13 T cell receptor beta chains were all read from a single sample in a study of blood T cell repertoires in COVID-19. TCRdb's table, derived via immunoSEQ multiplex PCR, lists solely in-frame clones and lacks some. The profile covers approximately 270,000 clones, with about 91% appearing a single time and roughly 6% taken by the ten largest. The sequencing input was peripheral blood. All receptors derive from a young woman with COVID-19, enrolled during active disease.

The chain carries TRBV29-1 and TRBJ2-1; the match to TRBD1 covers 10 bases. In germline, CDR1 is SQVTM, CDR2 ANQGSEA. The CDR3 covers 14 residues. The V gene end was trimmed by 6 bases and the J gene end by 10 bases; junction bases not matched to a gene: 12. For the CDR3, the DNA is TGCAGCGTGGGACAGGGGATAATTGCGGGGGAGCAGTTCTTC. Protein: CSVGQGIIAGEQFF.

The chain has TRBV24-1 and TRBJ2-2, with a possible D match to TRBD2 (6 bases). CDR1 and CDR2 from the germline V gene are KGHDR and SFDVKD. Trimming stripped 4 bases from V and 5 bases from J, with 13 bases between. This CDR3 region has 15 residues. The CDR3 sequence: CATSEPGLGTGELFF. The CDR3 coding sequence is TGTGCCACCAGTGAACCGGGACTTGGGACCGGGGAGCTGTTTTTT.

V gene TRBV5-1 combines with J gene TRBJ2-5; maybe TRBD2 (6 bases). CDR1 SGHRS and CDR2 YFSETQ come from the germline V gene. There are 19 residues in the CDR3. V was clipped by 2 bases and J by 2 bases, with 25 bases between them. The CDR3 protein is CASSFPNLLAGRWQETQYF. CDR3 in DNA: TGCGCCAGCAGCTTTCCGAACCTCTTGGCGGGGCGGTGGCAAGAGACCCAGTACTTC.

This chain connects TRBV25-1 to TRBJ1-1, with 9 bases that match TRBD1. Germline V gives CDR1 MGHDK, CDR2 SYGVNS. V lost 3 bases to trimming and J lost 8 bases; unmatched junction nucleotides: 10. The CDR3 sequence is 15 residues long. The CDR3 region is CASSEGQGRREEAFF. The DNA of the CDR3 is TGTGCCAGCAGTGAGGGACAGGGCCGTCGGGAGGAAGCTTTCTTT.

The chain carries TRBV6-5 and TRBJ1-1; 11 nucleotides match TRBD1. In germline, CDR1 is MNHEY, CDR2 SVGAGI. V gave up 8 bases and J gave up 2 bases; unmatched junction bases: 7. The CDR3 consists of 15 residues. The CDR3 region has the DNA TGTGCCAGCCAAGAGGGACAGGGGGGTAACACTGAAGCTTTCTTT. Translation: CASQEGQGGNTEAFF.

This rearrangement joins TRBV19 to TRBJ1-1; possibly TRBD1 for D (5 bases). Between the trimmed V and J ends, which lost 4 bases and 4 bases, there was a span of 13 bases. The CDR3 has 14 residues. Germline V lookup: CDR1 LNHDA, CDR2 SQIVND (reference sequence). The CDR3 loop is CASSSGRGGTEAFF. As DNA, the CDR3 is TGTGCCAGTAGTAGTGGACGCGGGGGCACTGAAGCTTTCTTT.

The chain is built from TRBV7-2 and TRBJ1-2; 8 nucleotides agree with TRBD1. The CDR3 runs to 16 residues. Germline V gives CDR1 SGHTA, CDR2 FQGNSA. Trimming cost V 5 bases and J 7 bases; bases outside gene matches: 15. The CDR3 coding sequence is TGTGCCAGCAGCCCCTATGGGGGGCAGGGGGCGTTTGGCTACACCTTC. Its translation is CASSPYGGQGAFGYTF.

The chain's CDR3 is CASQGVVNTEAFF. CDR3 coding DNA: TGTGCCAGTCAGGGGGTGGTGAACACTGAAGCTTTCTTT. The chain couples TRBV12-3 or TRBV12-4 to TRBJ1-1; 7 bases agree with TRBD1. The trim removed 9 bases at V and 0 bases at J, leaving 4 bases unmatched. The CDR3 is 13 residues long.

The chain carries TRBV7-8 and TRBJ1-4; 7 bases are a match to TRBD1. Germline trimming cut 5 bases from V and 0 bases from J; bases unmatched to any gene: 3. Germline V gene data show CDR1 as SGHVS and CDR2 as FQNEAQ. This CDR3 is 15 amino acids long. The CDR3 loop is CASSKGQATNEKLFF. The CDR3 region has the DNA TGTGCCAGCAGCAAAGGACAGGCAACTAATGAAAAACTGTTTTTT.

The chain links TRBV5-8 to TRBJ2-5, with D perhaps given as TRBD1 or TRBD2 (9 bases each). Germline V gene lookup returns CDR1 SGHTS and CDR2 YDEGEE. This CDR3 has 19 residues. V dropped 4 bases and J dropped 4 bases, with 29 bases sitting between them. The CDR3 loop reads CASSPDRGFGGGAGETQYF. The DNA for the CDR3 is TGTGCCAGCAGCCCCGACAGGGGGTTTGGCGGGGGGGCCGGAGAGACCCAGTACTTC.

The rearrangement uses TRBV6-5 and TRBJ2-5; a possible D gene is TRBD1 (5 bases). V was trimmed by 7 bases and J by 5 bases, leaving 14 bases between them. The V gene's germline CDR1 is MNHEY and CDR2 SVGAGI. This CDR3 comprises 13 residues. This CDR3 is CASTPGILETQYF. The CDR3 DNA reads TGTGCCAGCACGCCAGGGATTCTGGAGACCCAGTACTTC.

The chain joins TRBV29-1 to TRBJ2-1, with 10 bases lining up with TRBD2. Germline assignment: CDR1 SQVTM and CDR2 ANQGSEA. The junction had 9 bases not matched to a gene; V was cut back by 6 bases and J by 7 bases. The CDR3 consists of 14 residues. The CDR3 DNA reads TGCAGCGTACGAGAGCGGGAGGGACGGAATGAGCAGTTCTTC. Its translation: CSVREREGRNEQFF.

The rearrangement links TRBV3-1 (or the pseudogene TRBV3-2) to TRBJ2-3; D is possibly TRBD2 (6 bases). Germline lookup yields CDR1 LGHDT and CDR2 YNNKEL (reference sequence). V shed 4 bases and J shed 2 bases, with 13 bases lying between them. The CDR3 spans 15 residues. The DNA of the CDR3 is TGTGCCAGCAGCCTTGATAGCGGAAACACAGATACGCAGTATTTT. Translating it yields CASSLDSGNTDTQYF.